Shown below are 6 T cell receptor beta chains from a single sample sequenced in a study of T cells after yellow fever vaccination. TCRdb reprocessed the 5' RACE reads with MiXCR, giving one entry per CDR3 protein. The sample yields 250,000 or so distinct CDR3 sequences, about 7% seen once. Material: CD4+ T cells sorted from PBMCs, obtained on the day of the yellow fever booster vaccination. These receptors all come from a man aged 25 to 40 who received the YFV17D yellow fever vaccine.

This clonotype appeared many times. The J gene is TRBJ2-6, the V gene TRBV12-3 or TRBV12-4, with unresolved D. The CDR3 extends over 14 amino acids. The ends were cut back, 6 bases at V and 1 base at J, with 7 bases in the middle. In nucleotides, the CDR3 is TGTGCCAGCAGGGGAACTTCTGGGGCCAACGTCCTGACTTTC. Translation: CASRGTSGANVLTF.

The V and J genes are TRBV7-9 and TRBJ2-7, with D maybe TRBD2 (5 bases). The germline V gene has CDR1 SEHNR and CDR2 FQNEAQ (reference sequence). V lost 3 bases and J 0 bases, leaving 9 bases between the germline ends. The CDR3 is 14 residues long. The DNA for the CDR3 is TGTGCCAGCAGCTTCGGAGGTCTCTCCTACGAGCAGTACTTC. This translates into CASSFGGLSYEQYF.

This clonotype was observed a few times. The genes are TRBV10-2 and TRBJ1-4; the D gene is possibly TRBD1 (6 bases). CDR3 length: 13 amino acids. Germline CDR1 reads WSHSY; CDR2 reads SAAADI. Trimming removed 4 bases from V and 5 bases from J, with 8 bases in between. The CDR3 protein is CASSGTGNEKLFF. The CDR3 DNA reads as TGCGCCAGCAGTGGTACAGGGAATGAAAAACTGTTTTTT.

There are a few counts of this clonotype. The chain carries TRBV4-3 and TRBJ2-7, with D uncertain. Germline V CDR1 and CDR2: LGHNA, YSLEER. Trimming took off 0 bases at V and 5 bases at J, with 14 bases between the two ends. The CDR3 has 15 residues. This CDR3 reads CASSQDRIRADEQYF. CDR3 DNA: TGCGCCAGCAGCCAAGATCGGATTAGGGCAGACGAGCAGTACTTC.

This clonotype has at least ten counts. The J gene is TRBJ2-2, the V gene TRBV5-1, with 14 bases that match TRBD2. From germline, CDR1 is SGHRS and CDR2 YFSETQ. The CDR3 runs to 17 residues. Trimming removed 3 bases from V and 5 bases from J; junction bases left unmatched: 6. CDR3 DNA sequence: TGCGCCAGCAGCTCCGGGACTAGCGGGGGAGAGACCGGGGAGCTGTTTTTT. Its translation: CASSSGTSGGETGELFF.

Details on this clonotype: This may stem from a read error, because a much larger clone lies one nucleotide away. V is TRBV20-1 and J is TRBJ1-6; D gene ambiguous. This CDR3 region has 14 residues. Germline CDR1 and CDR2: DFQATT and SNEGSKA (reference sequence). The V gene lost 3 bases and the J gene lost 7 bases, with 13 bases spanning the gap. CDR3 nucleotide sequence: TGCAGTGCTAGTGATGGGCCTTTCAATTCACCCCTCCACTTT. As protein: CSASDGPFNSPLHF.